The rows below give T cell receptor beta chains drawn from one sample of a study of cytomegalovirus exposure and HLA in healthy donors. Measured with immunoSEQ multiplex PCR; TCRdb has only the in-frame clones, and not every one. This sample has 150,000 to 200,000 clones, with roughly 80% found just once. Material: PBMCs. These receptors originate from a man younger than 35 in good health and CMV-seronegative. Both conserved end residues are part of each CDR3. The D gene is left open where the match is weak. Not all rows give a size; the values are once, few, many and, for expanded clones, a class.

abundance,v_gene,j_gene,d_gene,CDR3nt,CDR3aa
once,TRBV6-1,TRBJ2-7,TRBD1,TGTGCCAGCAGTGTCCGTCCGACAGGGGCCTTAGGGCAGTACTTC,CASSVRPTGALGQYF
-,TRBV11-2,TRBJ2-1,-,TGTGCCAGCAGCTTTACCGGTAAGCATGAGCAGTTCTTC,CASSFTGKHEQFF
-,TRBV7-9,TRBJ1-4,TRBD1,TGTGCCAGCAGCCTTGGACAGGGCGCCACTGATGAAAAACTGTTTTTT,CASSLGQGATDEKLFF
-,TRBV9,TRBJ2-7,TRBD1,TGTGCCAGCAGCTTTCGGACAGGAAACTTTTACGAGCAGTACTTC,CASSFRTGNFYEQYF
-,TRBV7-2,TRBJ1-2,-,TGTGCCAGCAGGGGGCGGTCTAACTATGGCTACACCTTC,CASRGRSNYGYTF
-,TRBV28,TRBJ2-5,TRBD2,TGTGCCAGCAGTAGGGTTAGCGGGAGGGCCCCAGAGACCCAGTACTTC,CASSRVSGRAPETQYF
few,TRBV7-9,TRBJ1-2,-,TGTGCCAGCGGACCAGGGGCGGCCAACTATGGCTACACCTTC,CASGPGAANYGYTF
-,TRBV7-9,TRBJ1-2,-,TGTGCCAGCAGCTTAGGAGACTATGGCTACACCTTC,CASSLGDYGYTF
-,TRBV5-1,TRBJ1-3,-,TGCGCCAGCAGCCCCCACCGACAGGATTCAGGAAACACCATATATTTT,CASSPHRQDSGNTIYF
-,TRBV2,TRBJ1-5,-,TGTGCCAGCACCCCTGGCCAGTCCAGCAATCAGCCCCAGCATTTT,CASTPGQSSNQPQHF
-,TRBV14,TRBJ2-7,TRBD1,TGTGCCAGCAGCCGTGCGGGGACAGGGGTTGGCGAGCAGTACTTC,CASSRAGTGVGEQYF
-,TRBV18,TRBJ1-4,TRBD1,TGTGCCAGCTCACTCGGGACAGGGAATGAAAAACTGTTTTTT,CASSLGTGNEKLFF
-,TRBV7-9,TRBJ2-2,-,TGTGCCAGCCCGACGGAGAGGCCCCTACACACCGGGGAGCTGTTTTTT,CASPTERPLHTGELFF
-,TRBV6-5,TRBJ1-2,-,TGTGCCAGCAGTGACGGGGGGGTGTCTGGCTACACCTTC,CASSDGGVSGYTF
-,TRBV7-9,TRBJ2-5,-,TGTGCCAGCACCATAGGGGATGAGACCCAGTACTTC,CASTIGDETQYF
-,TRBV5-1,TRBJ1-5,TRBD1,TGCGCCAGCAGTCCCGGGGGGACAGGGGGCAGAAATCAGCCCCAGCATTTT,CASSPGGTGGRNQPQHF
-,TRBV27,TRBJ2-1,TRBD1,TGTGCCAGCAGTTTAAAGAGGACAGGGGGCCGTGATAATGAGCAGTTCTTC,CASSLKRTGGRDNEQFF
-,TRBV14,TRBJ2-7,TRBD1,TGTGCCAGCAAACCGGGACAGGGCTCGAACGAGCAGTACTTC,CASKPGQGSNEQYF
-,TRBV7-9,TRBJ1-1,-,TGTGCCAGCAGCCAGGATCAAGTGGGCCTCACTGAAGCTTTCTTT,CASSQDQVGLTEAFF
-,TRBV7-6,TRBJ1-5,-,TGTGCCAGCAGTTCCACAGGGCCCCAGCCCCAGCATTTT,CASSSTGPQPQHF
-,TRBV7-8,TRBJ2-1,-,TGTGCCAGCAGCCCCCGGGACTGGTACAATGAGCAGTTCTTC,CASSPRDWYNEQFF
-,TRBV25-1,TRBJ2-2,-,TGTGCCACCTCAGGGGATAACACCGGGGAGCTGTTTTTT,CATSGDNTGELFF
-,TRBV7-9,TRBJ1-1,-,TGTGCCAGCAGCTTATTCGAGGTCCTGAACACTGAAGCTTTCTTT,CASSLFEVLNTEAFF
-,TRBV9,TRBJ1-5,-,TGTGCCAGCAGCCTTGGACAGATCAATCAGCCCCAGCATTTT,CASSLGQINQPQHF
-,TRBV5-1,TRBJ2-3,TRBD2,TGCGCCAGCAGGTCCTCTAGCGGGGGCATAAGCACAGATACGCAGTATTTT,CASRSSSGGISTDTQYF
-,TRBV7-2,TRBJ2-7,-,TGTGCCAGCAGCTTAGGGGCGGATCGGAGGGCCTACGAGCAGTACTTC,CASSLGADRRAYEQYF
-,TRBV2,TRBJ2-7,TRBD1,TGTGCCAGCAGTGAAGGGAGGGGGACAGGGGCCCACGAGCAGTACTTC,CASSEGRGTGAHEQYF
-,TRBV5-1,TRBJ2-5,-,TGCGCCAGCAGCCAACAGGGACCCGAAGGGACCCAGTACTTC,CASSQQGPEGTQYF
-,TRBV12-5,TRBJ1-5,-,TGTGCTAGTGGGTCCAACGAACCAGGGGATCAGCCCCAGCATTTT,CASGSNEPGDQPQHF
-,TRBV9,TRBJ1-2,-,TGTGCCACCTCGCCGGGGACACCTAACTATGGCTACACCTTC,CATSPGTPNYGYTF
-,TRBV27,TRBJ2-2,TRBD2,TGTGCCAGCAGGGAGCGGGAGGGCATGACCGGGGAGCTGTTTTTT,CASREREGMTGELFF
once,TRBV14,TRBJ2-7,TRBD1,TGTGCCAGCAGTAAAGGGGGCGTCGAGCAGTACTTC,CASSKGGVEQYF
-,TRBV14,TRBJ2-1,TRBD1,TGTGCCAGCAGCCTCGCGGGACAGGGCTACAATGAGCAGTTCTTC,CASSLAGQGYNEQFF
once,TRBV27,TRBJ1-1,-,TGTGCCGCCGGGGGTGTTAACACTGAAGCTTTCTTT,CAAGGVNTEAFF
-,TRBV7-6,TRBJ2-1,TRBD2,TGTGCCAGCAGCTTGTCAGCGGGAATCGGATACAATGAGCAGTTCTTC,CASSLSAGIGYNEQFF
-,TRBV2,TRBJ1-2,-,TGTGCCAGCACCTGGGACTGGGGCGATGCTGGCTACACCTTC,CASTWDWGDAGYTF
-,TRBV7-3,TRBJ2-2,TRBD1,TGTGCCAGCAGCCGGGGACAGGCGAGCACCGGGGAGCTGTTTTTT,CASSRGQASTGELFF
-,TRBV6-5,TRBJ2-1,TRBD2,TGTGCCAGCAGTCCAGCGGGGGCCGCTTTAAAAGAGCAGTTCTTC,CASSPAGAALKEQFF
-,TRBV28,TRBJ2-3,TRBD2,TGTGCCAGCAGTCAAATAGCGGGAAACGCAGATACGCAGTATTTT,CASSQIAGNADTQYF
once,TRBV10-3,TRBJ1-1,-,TGTGCCATCAGTGAGTCGAGCAGGGGCGCTGAAGCTTTCTTT,CAISESSRGAEAFF
-,TRBV15,TRBJ1-1,TRBD1,TGTGCCACCAGCAGAGCCCGGCAGGGGGCTGAAGCTTTCTTT,CATSRARQGAEAFF
-,TRBV6-1,TRBJ1-4,-,TGTGCCAGCAGTGACGACAGCTTTAATGAAAAACTGTTTTTT,CASSDDSFNEKLFF
-,TRBV11-2,TRBJ2-7,TRBD2,TGTGCCAGCAGCTTAGTTGGTCTAGCGGGCGAGCAGTACTTC,CASSLVGLAGEQYF
-,TRBV7-9,TRBJ2-7,TRBD2,TGTGCCAGCAGCAGCCAACCGAGACTAGCGGGAGGTAGCCCCTACGAGCAGTACTTC,CASSSQPRLAGGSPYEQYF
-,TRBV10-3,TRBJ1-5,-,TGTGCCATCAGTGAGAATGTGCCAGGGGTTAGCAATCAGCCCCAGCATTTT,CAISENVPGVSNQPQHF
few,TRBV28,TRBJ1-5,-,TGTGCCAGCAGGCTTTTGGGCTTTCAAGGGGATCAGCCCCAGCATTTT,CASRLLGFQGDQPQHF
once,TRBV4-3,TRBJ2-1,TRBD2,TGCGCCAGCAGCCCGGGACTACCAGGTGGGAATGAGCAGTTCTTC,CASSPGLPGGNEQFF
-,TRBV7-8,TRBJ1-6,TRBD1,TGTGCCAGCAGCTTTGGGGCTGGGGGGACAGGAGGTAATTCACCCCTCCACTTT,CASSFGAGGTGGNSPLHF
once,TRBV7-8,TRBJ1-2,-,TGTGCCAGCAGCTTAGAATACTCTGACAGCTATGGCTACACCTTC,CASSLEYSDSYGYTF
-,TRBV4-1,TRBJ2-7,-,TGCGCCAGCAGCCAGAGGTACGCGACCTACGAGCAGTACTTC,CASSQRYATYEQYF
-,TRBV7-8,TRBJ1-2,-,TGTGCCAGCAGCTTAGTTCAGGGTTTGGTCTATGGCTACACCTTC,CASSLVQGLVYGYTF
few,TRBV6-5,TRBJ1-3,TRBD1,TGTGCCCGTCCGGGCAGGGGGCGTGGAAACACCATATATTTT,CARPGRGRGNTIYF
-,TRBV6-1,TRBJ2-7,TRBD1,TGTGCCAGCAGTCCTGCCGGGACAGGAGGGGAGCAGTACTTC,CASSPAGTGGEQYF
few,TRBV5-4,TRBJ2-2,-,TGTGCCAGCAGCCCCGGCACCGGGGAGCTGTTTTTT,CASSPGTGELFF
-,TRBV15,TRBJ1-1,TRBD1,TGTGCCACCAGCAGAAGACAGGGGCAGAACACTGAAGCTTTCTTT,CATSRRQGQNTEAFF
-,TRBV5-4,TRBJ1-2,TRBD1,TGTGCCAGCAGCCAGGGACAGGGGAAGTTGTATGGCTACACCTTC,CASSQGQGKLYGYTF
few,TRBV1,TRBJ2-7,-,TGCACCAGCACCACACTCGGCGGACAAAAATGCCACGAGCAGTACTTC,CTSTTLGGQKCHEQYF
-,TRBV7-3,TRBJ2-1,-,TGTGCCAGCAGCTTATCGGGGAGACTCTCTTACAATGAGCAGTTCTTC,CASSLSGRLSYNEQFF
-,TRBV5-1,TRBJ2-2,TRBD1,TGCGCCAGCAGCGCCGGACAGGGTTGGACCGGGGAGCTGTTTTTT,CASSAGQGWTGELFF